The 27 T cell receptor beta chains presented below share a single source sample, sequenced in a study of human T cells and chemical hapten exposure. The time point here: patch test 1, 2 weeks after DPC sensitization. Treatment of the sample: therapeutic diphenylcyclopropenone sensitization with weekly scalp DPC. TCRdb re-analysed the RACE reads in MiXCR, keeping a single row per CDR3 protein. The sample contains 75,000 to 90,000 distinct CDR3 sequences, 6% to 9% of which appear only once. The specimen was whole blood, collected in connection with sensitization to the hapten diphenylcyclopropenone (DPC). The receptors were gathered from a woman aged 25-40 years with alopecia areata. Some clones in this sample may be carry-over from other donors' samples.

This clonotype came up many times. The chain carries TRBV7-6 and TRBJ2-3; 7 bases match TRBD1. The CDR3 sequence is 16 residues long. CDR1 and CDR2 (germline): SGHVS, FNYEAQ. V lost 10 bases to trimming and J lost 6 bases; unmatched junction nucleotides: 19. The DNA of the CDR3 is TGTGCCACCATTCCCCTGAGAAGCAGGGGACAGGATACGCAGTATTTT. Its translation: CATIPLRSRGQDTQYF.

This clonotype was seen at least ten times. The chain carries TRBV7-9 and TRBJ1-1, with D uncertain. The CDR3 covers 12 residues. The germline gives CDR1 SEHNR, CDR2 FQNEAQ (reference sequence). V gave up 1 base and J gave up 3 bases, with 3 bases separating them. DNA of the CDR3: TGTGCCAGCAGCTTAGTCTACACTGAAGCTTTCTTT. This sequence encodes CASSLVYTEAFF.

This chain joins TRBV11-2 and TRBJ2-2; D is perhaps TRBD1 (5 bases). Germline V CDR1 and CDR2: SGHAT, FQNNGV. Deletions cut 2 bases from V and 2 bases from J, with 9 bases between. The CDR3 is 15 amino acids. The CDR3 loop reads CASSLTGLNTGELFF. CDR3 nucleotides: TGTGCCAGCAGCTTAACAGGCCTAAACACCGGGGAGCTGTTTTTT.

This clonotype showed up many times. The CDR3 DNA reads TGCAGCGTAAGCCCGACGAGGACAGGCCCTCAGCATTTT. It specifies CSVSPTRTGPQHF. The chain has TRBV29-1 and TRBJ1-5; TRBD1 agrees at 7 bases. Germline-derived CDR1 and CDR2 are SQVTM and ANQGSEA. The CDR3 totals 13 residues. Trimming took 6 bases from V and 13 from J; bases not matched to a gene: 15.

The sample holds a few counts of this clonotype. The chain carries TRBV7-2 and TRBJ2-1, with D uncertain. Germline V gene lookup returns CDR1 SGHTA and CDR2 FQGNSA. The CDR3 loop spans 14 amino acids. V lost 5 bases to trimming and J lost 3 bases, with 11 bases between them. The CDR3 nucleotides read TGTGCCAGCAGCCCAATGCCCGACTACAATGAGCAGTTCTTC. Encoded protein: CASSPMPDYNEQFF. The entire variable domain, with the rest obtained from reference TRBV7-2 and TRBJ2-1, is as follows: GAGVSQSPSNKVTEKGKDVELRCDPISGHTALYWYRQSLGQGLEFLIYFQGNSAPDKSGLPSDRFSAERTGGSVSTLTIQRTQQEDSAVYLCASSPMPDYNEQFFGPGTRLTVL.

This clonotype was seen ten or more times. The chain couples TRBV5-4 to TRBJ2-3; D is possibly TRBD1 (6 bases). The CDR3 has 15 amino acids. CDR1 SGHNT and CDR2 YYREEE come from the germline V gene (reference sequence). The V end was cut by 0 bases, the J end by 6 bases, with 14 bases between. CDR3 in amino acids: CASSLDAGAVDTQYF. The DNA for the CDR3 is TGTGCCAGCAGCTTGGATGCAGGGGCGGTCGATACGCAGTATTTT.

This rearrangement joins TRBV5-1 to TRBJ2-7; D gene unclear. The CDR3 is 13 residues long. Looked up from germline, CDR1 is SGHRS and CDR2 is YFSETQ. Deletions cut 4 bases from V and 1 base from J, with 9 bases between. The chain's CDR3 is CASSPAGSYEQYF. The CDR3 DNA reads as TGCGCCAGCAGCCCGGCCGGGTCCTACGAGCAGTACTTC.

This clonotype was found a few times. The chain carries TRBV29-1 and TRBJ1-1, with D unclear. This CDR3 has 11 amino acids. Germline CDR1 is SQVTM and CDR2 is ANQGSEA. The V gene lost 7 bases and the J gene lost 7 bases, with 13 bases spanning the gap. CDR3 sequence: CSGSRGSEAFF. CDR3 in DNA: TGCAGCGGGAGTAGAGGTAGTGAAGCTTTCTTT.

This clonotype was recorded only once. This may arise from a read error, as a much more abundant clone is one base away. The V call is TRBV6-1, the J call TRBJ2-3; D may be TRBD1 (6 bases). Trimming took off 9 bases at V and 0 bases at J, with 10 bases between the two ends. This CDR3 region has 13 residues. CDR1 and CDR2 from the germline V gene are MNHNS and SASEGT. The CDR3 region is CASRQESTDTQYF. The CDR3 DNA reads as TGTGCCAGTCGACAGGAAAGCACAGATACGCAGTATTTT.

This clonotype was detected only a few times. V is TRBV2 and J is TRBJ2-4; D is possibly TRBD1 (5 bases). Trimming pared 7 bases from V and 7 bases from J, leaving 20 bases between. The CDR3 has 15 amino acids. Germline assignment: CDR1 SNHLY and CDR2 FYNNEI. CDR3 coding DNA: TGTGCCAGCATCAAGGGGTTAGGGGTTAGTAACATTCAGTACTTC. Its translation: CASIKGLGVSNIQYF. Using reference TRBV2 and TRBJ2-4 for the parts outside the CDR3, the full variable domain is EPEVTQTPSHQVTQMGQEVILRCVPISNHLYFYWYRQILGQKVEFLVSFYNNEISEKSEIFDDQFSVERPDGSNFTLKIRSTKLEDSAMYFCASIKGLGVSNIQYFGAGTRLSVL.

In the case of this clonotype: Here the CDR3 omits its conserved ending phenylalanine or tryptophan, so a read error is the likely source. The chain combines TRBV5-1 with TRBJ1-1, with D possibly TRBD1 on 5 matching bases. CDR1 and CDR2 (germline): SGHRS, YFSETQ. The germline V and J ends were trimmed by 3 bases and 2 bases, with 11 bases remaining between them. CDR3 size: 14 residues. The CDR3 DNA follows: TGCGCCAGCAGCTGGGGACTCCTTAACACTGAAGCTTTCCTT. It encodes CASSWGLLNTEAFL.

At least ten counts were recorded for this clonotype. The chain links TRBV7-9 to TRBJ2-7, with 9 bases that match TRBD1. The length of the CDR3 is 16 residues. The V and J ends lost 2 bases and 7 bases, in that order; junction bases with no gene match: 12. Germline V gene data show CDR1 as SEHNR and CDR2 as FQNEAQ (reference sequence). CDR3 residues: CASSLRPRTGAGEQYF. The CDR3 DNA is TGTGCCAGCAGCTTACGCCCTCGGACAGGGGCCGGGGAGCAGTACTTC.

This clonotype was found many times. The chain is built from TRBV6-1 and TRBJ2-5; the match to TRBD2 covers 8 bases. The V and J ends lost 3 bases and 4 bases, in that order; junction bases with no gene match: 7. The CDR3 is made up of 15 amino acids. Germline loops: CDR1 MNHNS, CDR2 SASEGT. CDR3 DNA sequence: TGTGCCAGCAGTGAGCTTAATAGCGGGGCAGAGACCCAGTACTTC. Translated, it gives CASSELNSGAETQYF.

This clonotype has a count of ten or more. The V and J genes are TRBV5-1 and TRBJ2-2; unclear D gene. V lost 0 bases and J 5 bases, leaving 5 bases between the germline ends. The CDR3 has 13 amino acids. The germline V gene encodes CDR1 SGHRS and CDR2 YFSETQ. CDR3 DNA sequence: TGCGCCAGCAGCTTGGGTGGTACCGGGGAGCTGTTTTTT. Its protein product is CASSLGGTGELFF.

This clonotype was seen repeatedly, ten times or more. For the CDR3, the DNA is TGTGCCAGCAGTGGTCCCGGCACCTACGAGCAGTACTTC. Encoded protein: CASSGPGTYEQYF. The chain couples TRBV2 to TRBJ2-7; D gene unclear. The CDR3 loop spans 13 amino acids. V shed 4 bases and J shed 2 bases, with 9 bases lying between them. Germline CDR1 and CDR2: SNHLY and FYNNEI.

Many counts were recorded for this clonotype. This chain connects TRBV12-3 or TRBV12-4 to TRBJ1-6; 7 nucleotides match TRBD1. The CDR3 sequence is 14 residues long. With V trimmed by 5 bases and J by 9 bases, 7 bases remained unmatched. Written as DNA, the CDR3 is TGTGCCAGCAGTCCGACAGGGTCTGGTTCACCCCTCCACTTT. Protein product: CASSPTGSGSPLHF.

This clonotype was observed at least ten times. The V call is TRBV30, the J call TRBJ1-1; D call uncertain. The V and J ends lost 0 bases and 5 bases respectively, with 16 bases between them. Per the germline V gene, CDR1 is GTSNPN and CDR2 is SVGIG (reference sequence). The CDR3 has 15 amino acids. The CDR3 sequence is CAWSVHLGRRTEAFF. The CDR3 DNA reads TGTGCCTGGAGTGTACATCTAGGTAGGAGGACTGAAGCTTTCTTT. Supplemented by reference TRBV30 and TRBJ1-1, the full variable domain reads SQTIHQWPATLVQPVGSPLSLECTVEGTSNPNLYWYRQAAGRGLQLLFYSVGIGQISSEVPQNLSASRPQDRQFILSSKKLLLSDSGFYLCAWSVHLGRRTEAFFGQGTRLTVV.

The chain couples TRBV10-2 to TRBJ1-1; no clear D gene. The CDR3 has 16 amino acids. CDR1 is WSHSY, CDR2 SAAADI, per germline. V was cut by 3 bases and J by 1 base, with 15 bases left in between. In DNA form, the CDR3 reads TGCGCCAGCAGTGATCCGCAAACCCCTTCGAACACTGAAGCTTTCTTT. It encodes CASSDPQTPSNTEAFF.

This clonotype was picked up many times. The chain uses TRBV13 and TRBJ1-6, with D unresolved. CDR1 PRHDT and CDR2 FYEKMQ come from the germline V gene (reference sequence). Trimming took 5 bases from V and 5 from J, leaving 13 bases between them. The CDR3 runs to 15 residues. Here the CDR3 DNA reads TGTGCCAGCAGCGCCATGGAGACGGATAATTCACCCCTCCACTTT. Its translation is CASSAMETDNSPLHF.

The chain uses TRBV29-1 and TRBJ2-7, with 9 nucleotides matching TRBD1. CDR1 and CDR2 (germline): SQVTM, ANQGSEA. There are 13 residues in the CDR3. J was trimmed by 0 bases and V by 6 bases; bases with no gene match: 3. The CDR3 sequence is CSVRDRVSYEQYF. The CDR3 nucleotides read TGCAGCGTCCGGGACAGGGTCTCCTACGAGCAGTACTTC.

This clonotype came up a few times. This rearrangement joins TRBV11-2 to TRBJ1-1; D possibly corresponds to TRBD1 (5 bases). CDR3 size: 17 residues. V lost 3 bases, J lost 1 base, and 18 bases lay in between. CDR1 is SGHAT, CDR2 FQNNGV, per germline. The CDR3 sequence: CASSFTHSLGANTEAFF. CDR3 in DNA: TGTGCCAGCAGCTTCACCCACAGTTTAGGGGCGAACACTGAAGCTTTCTTT.

The gene calls are TRBV12-3 or TRBV12-4 and TRBJ2-6; no firm D call. Trimming took 6 bases from V and 4 from J, leaving 25 bases between them. The CDR3 covers 19 residues. The DNA for the CDR3 is TGTGCCAGCAGCCGTATGCTTCAGATGGAAGCTTCCGGGGCCAACGTCCTGACTTTC. Translating gives CASSRMLQMEASGANVLTF.

This clonotype was seen at least ten times. One end of the junction varies from germline; a read error may be responsible. The genes are TRBV12-3 or TRBV12-4 and TRBJ2-7, with 7 positions matching TRBD1. The CDR3 length is 9 residues. The CDR3 sequence: CASSDRVNF. CDR3 coding DNA: TGTGCCAGCAGTGACAGGGTTAACTTC.

The rearrangement uses TRBV30 and TRBJ1-5; TRBD1 might be the D (5 bases). The CDR3 has 15 amino acids. V gave up 2 bases and J gave up 7 bases, with 18 bases separating them. Germline-derived CDR1 and CDR2 are GTSNPN and SVGIG (reference sequence). Written as DNA, the CDR3 is TGTGCCTGGAGTAACCTGCGGGGGGGGAGACAGCCCCAGCATTTT. Translating it yields CAWSNLRGGRQPQHF.

The table lists this clonotype with many counts. This chain joins TRBV2 and TRBJ2-1, with 7 bases that match TRBD1. CDR1 and CDR2 from the germline V gene are SNHLY and FYNNEI. CDR3 length: 14 amino acids. V dropped 8 bases and J dropped 7; count of bases not matched to a gene: 11. CDR3 loop: CASPRGRGWNEQFF. The CDR3 DNA follows: TGTGCCAGCCCAAGGGGGCGAGGCTGGAATGAGCAGTTCTTC.

This clonotype has at least ten counts. V and J are TRBV6-2 or TRBV6-3 and TRBJ2-6; no firm D call. CDR3 length equals 16 residues. Trimming took 4 bases from V and 0 from J, leaving 10 bases between them. Germline V gives CDR1 MNHEY, CDR2 SVGEGT. The CDR3 DNA follows: TGTGCCAGCAGTTCCCACACAGTCTCTGGGGCCAACGTCCTGACTTTC. Translated, it gives CASSSHTVSGANVLTF.

In its sample, this clonotype was seen a few times. This chain links TRBV18 with TRBJ1-1; maybe TRBD1 (5 bases). Deletions cut 5 bases from V and 7 bases from J, with 11 bases between. CDR3 size: 12 residues. From germline, CDR1 is KGHSH and CDR2 LQKENI. Here the CDR3 reads CASSSQGVEAFF. The CDR3 DNA reads TGTGCCAGCTCATCCCAGGGTGTTGAAGCTTTCTTT.